This T cell receptor (beta chain) was found in a study of response to subunit inactivated influenza vaccine. The study's findings and limits: Authors suggested few new T cells are recruited by each seasonal influenza vaccination.

One entry per CDR3 protein, called by TCRdb with MiXCR from the RT-PCR reads. The table lists roughly 650,000 distinct CDR3 sequences, 15% to 19% of them singletons. V lost 6 bases, J lost 10 bases, and 15 bases lay in between. The germline gives CDR1 MDHEN, CDR2 SYDVKM. The CDR3 is 12 amino acids. This clonotype was seen only a few times. Its specificity is unknown. Sample: PBMCs from blood, taken approximately 13 days after vaccination. The gene calls are TRBV28 and TRBJ2-5; D perhaps matches TRBD2 (6 bases). The TCR comes from a man aged 45-65 years who received an inactivated influenza vaccine. CDR3 DNA: TGTGCCAGCAGCCCGATCCCGGGGGACCAGTACTTC. This translates into CASSPIPGDQYF.